This entry describes one TCR beta chain. The target antigen is unknown. The assay was immunoSEQ multiplex PCR, and TCRdb's table has in-frame clones only and misses some. Of some 76,000 clones listed, around 86% are singletons. The sample belongs to a study of OX40 agonist ivuxolimab in advanced cancers. Study-level points and caveats: The investigators did not determine what antigen specificity the expanded peripheral T cells had.

This CDR3 has 13 amino acids. The germline CDR1 and CDR2 sequences are SNHLY and FYNNEI. Trimming cost V 6 bases and J 4 bases, with 12 bases left between them. The origin of this receptor is an adult with an advanced solid tumor such as melanoma, head and neck, liver or kidney cancer. Material: CD4+ or CD8+ T cells sorted from blood, obtained in a trial of the OX40 agonist ivuxolimab. The rearrangement uses TRBV2 and TRBJ2-5; D may be TRBD1 (5 bases). The CDR3 is CASRGQVTETQYF. As DNA, the CDR3 is TGTGCCAGCAGGGGGCAGGTTACAGAGACCCAGTACTTC.